This TCR beta chain was sequenced for a study of CD8 T cells in Susac syndrome (dated 2019 in TCRdb). For the wider study: Of the Susac syndrome patients who were sequenced, more than five had clinically active disease and eight were in clinical remission. At the time of blood withdrawal, Susac syndrome patients were either therapy-naive, taking corticosteroids (with some also receiving IVIg), or on IVIg alone. Repertoire sequencing was used to test whether CD8+ T cell activation and differentiation in Susac syndrome was antigen driven.

RNA was extracted with the RNeasy kit and 0.5 to 1 ug was reverse transcribed using random hexamers. TCR beta CDR3 regions were amplified with the immunoSEQ multiplex PCR assay covering 54 Vbeta and 13 Jbeta segments. PCR amplification bias was corrected by using a synthetic template baseline for primer optimization and computational correction. The study's processing was this. Reads were annotated to V, D and J genes according to IMGT and were analyzed with immunoSEQ Analyzer, with only productive sequences retained. To calculate clonality, Shannon entropy was normalized by log2 of the number of productive unique sequences and then subtracted from one. For each patient and control, public and private clones were evaluated within the 100 most prevalent clones. Clones were defined as Susac-specific when absent from the healthy and MS cohorts, from approximately 1,100 published viral clones and from other ImmuneACCESS disease sequences. TCRdb passed the public sequencing reads through fastp at Q25 and MiXCR, retaining productive beta sequences. Rows are combined by CDR3 protein, so each entry shows the most common genes and DNA. The V and J calls follow TCRdb's processing rather than the paper's. A total of around 170,000 distinct CDR3 sequences appear in this sample, approximately 94% of them only once. The ten most abundant clones make up 0.1% to 0.12% of the sample.

With respect to this clonotype: No cognate antigen has been identified for it. No quality values exist for individual bases; no much larger clone is one base distant.

Peripheral blood CD8+ and CD4+ T cells from healthy donors, Susac syndrome patients and multiple sclerosis patients were profiled by high-throughput TCR beta sequencing. The Susac syndrome patients fulfilled recently defined diagnostic criteria for either definite or probable disease. Bulk CD8+ and CD4+ T cells were purified by magnetic negative isolation, whereas CD8+ TEMRA cells were enriched by FACS. Blood was collected in EDTA tubes and processed within 24 hours, with PBMCs isolated through density gradient centrifugation. PBMCs intended for TCR sequencing were cryopreserved in liquid nitrogen and thawed later in a water bath at 37 degrees C. A purity of at least 90% was achieved for sorted or isolated CD4+, CD8+ and CD8+ TEMRA cells. Summary of the overall study and its limitations: The number of individuals in the TCR sequencing and HLA analysis was recognized as being relatively small. No clonal expansion was detected in the CD4+ T cell repertoire of Susac syndrome patients.

CDR1 and CDR2, per the germline V gene (reference sequence), are GTSNPN and SVGIG. The cysteine opens and the phenylalanine closes a CDR3 of 11 amino acids. CDR3 DNA only is kept here, 33 bases in frame from base 1. The trim is 5 bases for V and 3 bases for J, with a gap of 5 bases between the germline ends. The sequence was collected from a human donor with Susac syndrome. The chain is assembled from TRBV30 and TRBJ2-1, with the identity of the D gene unclear. The sample consisted of CD4+ T cells from PBMCs. In nucleotide form, the sequence is TGTGCCTGGGCAGACTACAATGAGCAGTTCTTC. Its product reads: CAWADYNEQFF.